This entry lists 24 T cell receptor beta chains sequenced from one sample in a study of blood T cell repertoires in COVID-19 (dated by TCRdb to the early 2020s). Receptors were amplified or captured by the immunoSEQ multiplex PCR assay. TCRdb took over this immuneACCESS table, retaining in-frame rearrangements with V and J assigned. Such tables are incomplete; in checked studies, under half of the missing clones stem from an unresolved V gene, and the remainder is unexplained. For this sample the table gives approximately 70,000 clones, of which 87% were detected only once. Clones ranked in the top ten supply around 3.7% of the sample. Sequenced material: peripheral blood. The source of these receptors is a woman aged 45-65 years with COVID-19, enrolled during active disease.

The V call is TRBV3-1 (or the pseudogene TRBV3-2), the J call TRBJ2-2, with TRBD2 matching 14 bases. V was pared by 5 bases and J by 6 bases, with 5 bases of the junction left unmatched. The CDR3 has 16 residues. Germline V lookup: CDR1 LGHDT, CDR2 YNNKEL (reference sequence). The CDR3 bases are TGTGCCAGCAGCATTCGACTAGCGGGAGGGTCCGGGGAGCTGTTTTTT. It translates to CASSIRLAGGSGELFF.

V and J are TRBV24-1 and TRBJ2-1, with D uncertain. Trimming cost V 3 bases and J 5 bases, with 10 bases left between them. The CDR3 has 14 residues. The germline gives CDR1 KGHDR, CDR2 SFDVKD. CDR3 amino acids: CATSDVHGHNEQFF. CDR3 in DNA: TGTGCCACCAGTGATGTTCACGGTCACAATGAGCAGTTCTTC.

The rearrangement uses TRBV18 and TRBJ2-2; the D is unclear. Germline V gives CDR1 KGHSH, CDR2 LQKENI. CDR3 size: 15 residues. Trimming removed 3 bases from V and 7 bases from J, with 15 bases in between. The CDR3 DNA reads TGTGCCAGCTCACCGAGGTCGCAGACGGGCGGGGAGCTGTTTTTT. Residues: CASSPRSQTGGELFF.

The chain is built from TRBV18 and TRBJ1-4; TRBD1 agrees at 10 bases. The CDR3 totals 16 residues. J lost 8 bases, V lost 2 bases, and 8 bases had no gene match. From germline, CDR1 is KGHSH and CDR2 LQKENI. The CDR3 nucleotides read TGTGCCAGCTCACCATCCGGGACAGGGGTTGGAGAAAAACTGTTTTTT. This encodes CASSPSGTGVGEKLFF. Combining the CDR3 with reference TRBV18 and TRBJ1-4 gives the whole variable domain NAGVMQNPRHLVRRRGQEARLRCSPMKGHSHVYWYRQLPEEGLKFMVYLQKENIIDESGMPKERFSAEFPKEGPSILRIQQVVRGDSAAYFCASSPSGTGVGEKLFFGSGTQLSVL.

The chain carries TRBV6-5 and TRBJ1-5, with a tentative D call TRBD1 (6 bases). Trimming removed 4 bases from V and 0 bases from J, with 10 bases in between. The germline V gene has CDR1 MNHEY and CDR2 SVGAGI. This CDR3 has 15 amino acids. CDR3 sequence (DNA): TGTGCCAGCAGTTCTGGACAGTATAGCAATCAGCCCCAGCATTTT. It encodes CASSSGQYSNQPQHF.

This clone was seen only a few times. The chain has TRBV7-2 and TRBJ1-2, with 7 bases identical to TRBD1. Germline loops: CDR1 SGHTA, CDR2 FQGNSA. With 1 base clipped from V and 8 bases from J, the junction kept 7 bases outside the gene matches. This CDR3 is built from 14 residues. The CDR3 sequence: CASSLVHRGKGYTF. DNA for the CDR3: TGTGCCAGCAGCTTAGTCCACAGGGGAAAGGGCTACACCTTC.

The V call is TRBV5-1, the J call TRBJ2-7; D ambiguous. Per germline, CDR1 SGHRS and CDR2 YFSETQ. Deletions cut 5 bases from V and 2 bases from J, with 11 bases between. CDR3 length equals 13 residues. CDR3 loop: CASRVIGTYEQYF. The CDR3 region has the DNA TGCGCCAGCAGAGTCATCGGTACCTACGAGCAGTACTTC. Supplemented by reference TRBV5-1 and TRBJ2-7, the full variable domain reads KAGVTQTPRYLIKTRGQQVTLSCSPISGHRSVSWYQQTPGQGLQFLFEYFSETQRNKGNFPGRFSGRQFSNSRSEMNVSTLELGDSALYLCASRVIGTYEQYFGPGTRLTVT.

The rearrangement joins TRBV7-3 to TRBJ2-7; 7 bases are shared with TRBD2. J lost 6 bases, V lost 0 bases, and 2 bases had no gene match. The CDR3 runs 13 residues. The germline V gene has CDR1 SGHTA and CDR2 FQGTGA. CDR3 region: CASSLTGRSEQYF. The CDR3 DNA is TGTGCCAGCAGCTTAACCGGGAGGAGCGAGCAGTACTTC.

The chain carries TRBV27 and TRBJ2-1; D is undetermined. Germline V gene lookup returns CDR1 MNHEY and CDR2 SMNVEV (reference sequence). The CDR3 totals 15 residues. The V end lost 5 bases, the J end lost 9 bases, and 20 bases lay between the germline ends. CDR3 in amino acids: CASSTRLAPAGEQFF. CDR3 bases: TGTGCCAGCAGTACAAGACTCGCACCCGCCGGTGAGCAGTTCTTC.

The V gene is TRBV15, the J gene TRBJ1-5; D possibly corresponds to TRBD1 (5 bases). Trimming stripped 2 bases from V and 4 bases from J, with 12 bases between. The germline V gene encodes CDR1 LNHNV and CDR2 YYDKDF (reference sequence). This CDR3 is 15 amino acids long. CDR3 nucleotide sequence: TGTGCCACCAGCAGACTCGGAGGGGTAAATCAGCCCCAGCATTTT. It yields the protein CATSRLGGVNQPQHF.

The chain recombines TRBV28 with TRBJ2-1, with a possible D match to TRBD2 (6 bases). The V gene's germline CDR1 is MDHEN and CDR2 SYDVKM. The V end lost 8 bases, the J end lost 2 bases, and 16 bases lay between the germline ends. The CDR3 is made up of 15 amino acids. This CDR3 is CASRLGGTAYNEQFF. CDR3 in DNA: TGTGCCAGCCGTCTTGGCGGGACGGCCTACAATGAGCAGTTCTTC.

The sample holds a few counts of this clone. This sequence joins TRBV7-3 and TRBJ2-3; TRBD1 agrees at 8 bases. Germline V gives CDR1 SGHTA, CDR2 FQGTGA. The CDR3 runs 15 residues. The V gene end was trimmed by 5 bases and the J gene end by 5 bases; junction bases not matched to a gene: 9. CDR3 coding DNA: TGTGCCAGCAGCCTAAGGACAGGGTGGGGAGATACGCAGTATTTT. Amino acid sequence: CASSLRTGWGDTQYF.

The CDR3, as DNA: TGCGCCAGCAGCCCCGAATTAGGGGGAACTGAAGCTTTCTTT. As protein: CASSPELGGTEAFF. This chain connects TRBV5-1 to TRBJ1-1; tentative D call: TRBD1 (6 bases). CDR3 length: 14 amino acids. The V gene lost 4 bases and the J gene lost 5 bases, with 15 bases spanning the gap. Germline-derived CDR1 and CDR2 are SGHRS and YFSETQ.

This sequence joins TRBV5-1 and TRBJ2-1; D is possibly TRBD1 (6 bases). The V gene lost 5 bases and the J gene lost 1 base, with 16 bases spanning the gap. Germline V gene sequence: CDR1 SGHRS, CDR2 YFSETQ. CDR3 length: 16 amino acids. The CDR3 bases are TGCGCCAGCAGAAGATCAGGGGTTGGATCCTACAATGAGCAGTTCTTC. Translated: CASRRSGVGSYNEQFF. Variable domain in full (rest from reference TRBV5-1 and TRBJ2-1): KAGVTQTPRYLIKTRGQQVTLSCSPISGHRSVSWYQQTPGQGLQFLFEYFSETQRNKGNFPGRFSGRQFSNSRSEMNVSTLELGDSALYLCASRRSGVGSYNEQFFGPGTRLTVL.

The chain joins TRBV28 to TRBJ1-1, with a possible D match to TRBD1 (5 bases). Trimming stripped 3 bases from V and 2 bases from J, with 16 bases between. CDR1 is MDHEN, CDR2 SYDVKM, per germline. The CDR3 runs 16 residues. In DNA form, the CDR3 reads TGTGCCAGCAGTTTGCAGGGTATCTCATCAAACACTGAAGCTTTCTTT. It specifies CASSLQGISSNTEAFF.

The genes are TRBV13 and TRBJ2-3; D gene unclear. V gave up 1 base and J gave up 3 bases, with 5 bases separating them. CDR1 PRHDT and CDR2 FYEKMQ come from the germline V gene (reference sequence). The CDR3 spans 13 residues. The CDR3 bases are TGTGCCAGCAGCTTAGCTAGTACAGATACGCAGTATTTT. Translation gives CASSLASTDTQYF.

In its sample, this clone was seen once. The J gene is TRBJ2-6, the V gene TRBV4-2; unclear D gene. CDR3 length equals 14 residues. Per the germline V gene, CDR1 is LGHNA and CDR2 is YNFKEQ. Trimming took 3 bases from V and 0 from J, leaving 3 bases between them. This CDR3 is CASSQSSGANVLTF. The CDR3 bases are TGTGCCAGCAGCCAGAGCTCTGGGGCCAACGTCCTGACTTTC.

The chain uses TRBV27 and TRBJ2-2; possible D gene TRBD2, 6 bases. The V gene lost 6 bases and the J gene lost 4 bases, with 9 bases spanning the gap. The length of the CDR3 is 13 residues. Per the germline V gene, CDR1 is MNHEY and CDR2 is SMNVEV (reference sequence). The CDR3 sequence: CASSGSTTGELFF. The CDR3 DNA sequence: TGTGCCAGCAGCGGGAGTACCACCGGGGAGCTGTTTTTT.

V gene TRBV28 combines with J gene TRBJ2-7; 7 bases align to TRBD1. Germline loops: CDR1 MDHEN, CDR2 SYDVKM. V shed 7 bases, J shed 4 bases, and the junction held 4 bases outside the gene matches. CDR3 length: 12 residues. The CDR3, as DNA: TGTGCCAGCATGGGACAGTCTTACGAGCAGTACTTC. Translating it yields CASMGQSYEQYF.

This chain joins TRBV12-3 or TRBV12-4 and TRBJ2-2; D unresolved. The CDR3 length is 11 residues. V was shortened by 7 bases and J by 6 bases, with 6 bases between the two germline ends. The CDR3, as DNA: TGTGCCAGCACCCTCTCCGGGGAGCTGTTTTTT. Translated: CASTLSGELFF.

This chain joins TRBV6-5 and TRBJ2-5; possibly TRBD1 for D (5 bases). V was shortened by 6 bases and J by 5 bases, with 7 bases between the two germline ends. The CDR3 extends over 11 amino acids. From germline, CDR1 is MNHEY and CDR2 SVGAGI. DNA of the CDR3: TGTGCCAGCAGGGGGCGGGAGACCCAGTACTTC. This sequence encodes CASRGRETQYF.

Only a few counts were recorded for this clone. The V and J genes are TRBV10-3 and TRBJ2-7; TRBD2 might be the D (6 bases). This CDR3 region has 14 residues. The V end was cut by 2 bases, the J end by 3 bases, with 11 bases between. From germline, CDR1 is ENHRY and CDR2 SYGVKD. In DNA form, the CDR3 reads TGTGCCATCAGTGAGGGGCGCGGGAACTACGAGCAGTACTTC. Its translation is CAISEGRGNYEQYF.

The V gene is TRBV24-1, the J gene TRBJ2-6, with 8 bases lining up with TRBD1. Germline values: CDR1 KGHDR, CDR2 SFDVKD. J was trimmed by 3 bases and V by 5 bases; bases with no gene match: 20. CDR3 length: 21 residues. CDR3 loop: CATSAPGQGSSLGGGANVLTF. The CDR3 nucleotides are TGTGCCACCAGTGCCCCTGGACAGGGTTCGTCTTTGGGCGGTGGGGCCAACGTCCTGACTTTC.

The chain uses TRBV29-1 and TRBJ2-3, with TRBD2 identical over 10 bases. Looked up from germline, CDR1 is SQVTM and CDR2 is ANQGSEA. J gave up 1 base and V 7 bases, and 8 bases lay outside the gene matches. The CDR3 is 15 residues long. The CDR3, as DNA: TGCAGCGGTATTACTAGCGGGACGGGCACAGATACGCAGTATTTT. This sequence encodes CSGITSGTGTDTQYF.